The 6 T cell receptor beta chains below all came from one sample that was sequenced in a study of vaccination effects on CD4 cells after COVID-19. Their specific antigens are unknown. Antigen-specific CD4+ T cells were first expanded with viral peptide pools by the ViraFEST assay and only then sequenced. The authors isolated CD4+ T cells after around 10 days of culture. Among the vaccine recipients, none had a prior SARS-CoV-2 infection, and nucleocapsid antibodies were negative. Assay: immunoSEQ multiplex PCR; the TCRdb copy retains only in-frame clones and omits some. The table shows tens of thousands of clones, with around 67% occurring only once. The sequencing used CD4+ T cells from PBMCs cultured with SARS-CoV-2 spike peptides, collected before COVID-19 vaccination. These TCRs come from a human donor who received a COVID-19 vaccine.

As concerns this clone: At one of its ends the junction is not consistent with the germline gene, which may arise from a read error. The chain uses TRBV19 and TRBJ1-1; D remains unclear. This CDR3 is 14 amino acids long. The germline V gene encodes CDR1 LNHDA and CDR2 SQIVND (reference sequence). The DNA of the CDR3 is TGTGCCAGTAGTCCGCACCCTTTGAAAACTGAAGCTTTCTTT. It translates to CASSPHPLKTEAFF.

The chain combines TRBV19 with TRBJ1-1; 7 nucleotides agree with TRBD1. The CDR3 length is 13 residues. Germline CDR1 reads LNHDA; CDR2 reads SQIVND (reference sequence). Losses at the gene ends were 4 bases for V and 5 bases for J; bases not matched to a gene: 4. CDR3 nucleotide sequence: TGTGCCAGTAGTACCAGGGGGGGGACTGAAGCTTTCTTT. Protein product: CASSTRGGTEAFF. Variable domain in full (rest from reference TRBV19 and TRBJ1-1): DGGITQSPKYLFRKEGQNVTLSCEQNLNHDAMYWYRQDPGQGLRLIYYSQIVNDFQKGDIAEGYSVSREKKESFPLTVTSAQKNPTAFYLCASSTRGGTEAFFGQGTRLTVV.

In nucleotides, the CDR3 is TGTGCCAGCAGCCAAGGAAACACAGGGAACACCGGGGAGCTGTTTTTT. Translating it yields CASSQGNTGNTGELFF. This chain links TRBV4-2 with TRBJ2-2; perhaps TRBD1 as D (5 bases). The CDR3 is made up of 16 amino acids. The V end was cut by 1 base, the J end by 1 base, with 10 bases between. The germline gives CDR1 LGHNA, CDR2 YNFKEQ.

The sample holds one count of this clone. The CDR3 spells CASSLAGTGNTIYF. Written as DNA, the CDR3 is TGTGCCAGCAGCCTAGCGGGGACTGGAAACACCATATATTTT. This chain uses TRBV3-1 (or the pseudogene TRBV3-2) with TRBJ1-3; D remains ambiguous. V dropped 4 bases and J dropped 2 bases, with 9 bases sitting between them. Germline lookup yields CDR1 LGHDT and CDR2 YNNKEL (reference sequence). This CDR3 has 14 residues.

This clone qualifies as large. The chain employs TRBV3-1 (or the pseudogene TRBV3-2) and TRBJ1-3; weak D call: TRBD1 (5 bases). V was trimmed by 0 bases and J by 7 bases, leaving 13 bases between them. This CDR3 is 15 amino acids long. CDR1 LGHDT and CDR2 YNNKEL come from the germline V gene (reference sequence). This CDR3 reads CASSQDLRGSNTIYF. DNA for the CDR3: TGTGCCAGCAGCCAAGATCTAAGGGGTTCCAACACCATATATTTT.

This clone was seen just once. The V gene is TRBV7-2, the J gene TRBJ1-1, with TRBD1 as a possible D gene (6 bases). Germline V gene data show CDR1 as SGHTA and CDR2 as FQGNSA. V was cut by 4 bases and J by 6 bases, with 27 bases left in between. The CDR3 is made up of 18 amino acids. This CDR3 reads CASSSNYRVRGTRAEAFF. The DNA for the CDR3 is TGTGCCAGCAGCTCAAATTACAGGGTACGGGGGACCAGGGCTGAAGCTTTCTTT.